This TCR beta chain stems from a study of T cells in Graves' hyperthyroidism and ophthalmopathy. Study-level background: Peripheral blood was acquired at first diagnosis, ahead of any therapy whatsoever.

The CDR3 covers 15 residues. In germline, CDR1 is MNHNS, CDR2 SASEGT. J was trimmed by 4 bases and V by 3 bases; bases with no gene match: 3. This clonotype has ten or more counts. What was amplified from RNA transcripts were TCR beta CDR3 regions. In the first-round RT-PCR of the TCR CDR3, the HTBI primer set was used. MiXCR, run by TCRdb on the multiplex PCR reads, gives a single entry per CDR3 protein. The table has more than 500,000 distinct CDR3 sequences, roughly 14% seen once; the top ten hold about 4%. The TCR originated in a woman in her thirties or forties with Graves' ophthalmopathy. The rearrangement joins TRBV6-1 to TRBJ2-7; 13 bases agree with TRBD2. Input material: blood. CDR3 sequence: CASSDRTSGGYEQYF. The CDR3, as DNA: TGTGCCAGCAGTGACCGGACTAGCGGGGGATACGAGCAGTACTTC.